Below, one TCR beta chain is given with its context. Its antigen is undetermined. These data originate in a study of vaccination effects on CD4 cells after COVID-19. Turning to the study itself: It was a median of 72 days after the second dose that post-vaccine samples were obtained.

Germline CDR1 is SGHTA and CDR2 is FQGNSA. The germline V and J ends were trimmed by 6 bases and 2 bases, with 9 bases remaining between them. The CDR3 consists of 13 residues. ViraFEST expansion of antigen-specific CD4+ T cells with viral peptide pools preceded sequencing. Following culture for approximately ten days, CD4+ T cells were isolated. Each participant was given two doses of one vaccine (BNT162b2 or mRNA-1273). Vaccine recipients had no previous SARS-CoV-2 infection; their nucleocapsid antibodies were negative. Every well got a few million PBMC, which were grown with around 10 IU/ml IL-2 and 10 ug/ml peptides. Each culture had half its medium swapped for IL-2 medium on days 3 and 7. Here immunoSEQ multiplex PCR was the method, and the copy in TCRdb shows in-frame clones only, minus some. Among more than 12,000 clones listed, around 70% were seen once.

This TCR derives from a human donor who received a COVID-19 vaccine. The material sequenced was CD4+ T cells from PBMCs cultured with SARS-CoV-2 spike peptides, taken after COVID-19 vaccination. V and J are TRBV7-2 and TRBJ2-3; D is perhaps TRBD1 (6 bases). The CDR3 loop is CASRGQSTDTQYF. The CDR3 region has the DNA TGTGCCAGCAGAGGACAGTCCACAGATACGCAGTATTTT.